Each of the 27 T cell receptor beta chains below was sequenced from the same sample in a study of metastatic and nonmetastatic thyroid tumors. TCRdb re-clonotyped the PCR reads via MiXCR. This sample has around 5,900 clones; less than 40% occur once, and the top ten carry about a sixth. Prior to thyroid surgery, none of the patients had received any treatment. The sequenced sample was tumor tissue. The receptor source for this set is a male donor with papillary thyroid cancer or a benign thyroid nodule (not recorded which). Some clones in this sample may be carry-over from other donors' samples.

This clone is deemed medium-sized. This chain links TRBV6-1 with TRBJ2-3; 11 positions agree with TRBD2. The CDR3 covers 16 residues. Germline CDR1 MNHNS, CDR2 SASEGT. Unmatched junction bases numbered 8, after V lost 4 bases and J lost 5 bases. CDR3 DNA: TGTGCCAGCAGTGTTTCAATAGCGGGGGGGGTAGATACGCAGTATTTT. The encoded protein is CASSVSIAGGVDTQYF.

This clone turned up a few times. The gene calls are TRBV6-1 and TRBJ2-1, with TRBD1 identical over 8 bases. The CDR3 consists of 14 residues. Trimming took 4 bases from V and 8 from J; bases not matched to a gene: 7. CDR1 is MNHNS, CDR2 SASEGT, per germline. CDR3 bases: TGTGCCAGCAGTGGGGCAGGGGGCGCGGATGAGCAGTTCTTC. Its translation: CASSGAGGADEQFF.

This clone has only a few counts. The gene calls are TRBV12-3 or TRBV12-4 and TRBJ2-6, with 12 bases aligning to TRBD2. This CDR3 is 18 amino acids long. Trimming cost V 5 bases and J 1 base; bases outside gene matches: 6. The CDR3 DNA reads TGTGCCAGCAGTCCCGGACTAGCGGGAACTTCTGGGGCCAACGTCCTGACTTTC. This codes for CASSPGLAGTSGANVLTF.

In its sample, this clone was seen a few times. The chain employs TRBV20-1 and TRBJ1-6; D gene ambiguous. The length of the CDR3 is 12 residues. Trimming cost V 6 bases and J 7 bases, with 10 bases left between them. Germline lookup yields CDR1 DFQATT and CDR2 SNEGSKA (reference sequence). The CDR3 sequence is CSAGRTNSPLHF. The CDR3 region has the DNA TGCAGTGCCGGTAGGACCAATTCACCCCTCCACTTT.

This chain uses TRBV7-2 with TRBJ2-7; TRBD2 aligns across 8 bases. From germline, CDR1 is SGHTA and CDR2 FQGNSA. The CDR3 covers 15 residues. Unmatched junction bases numbered 8, after V lost 5 bases and J lost 2 bases. The chain's CDR3 is CASSPHLAGTYEQYF. The CDR3 region has the DNA TGTGCCAGCAGCCCCCACTTAGCGGGGACCTACGAGCAGTACTTC.

The V call is TRBV20-1, the J call TRBJ2-7; 10 bases line up with TRBD2. The CDR3 sequence is 15 residues long. Germline loops: CDR1 DFQATT, CDR2 SNEGSKA (reference sequence). Trimming cost V 2 bases and J 2 bases; bases outside gene matches: 6. The CDR3 bases are TGCAGTGCTAGAAGGTCTAGCGGGAGCCCCTACGAGCAGTACTTC. Encoded protein: CSARRSSGSPYEQYF.

V and J are TRBV6-1 and TRBJ1-6; 9 nucleotides agree with TRBD1. The CDR3 totals 15 residues. Looked up from germline, CDR1 is MNHNS and CDR2 is SASEGT. Trimming removed 5 bases from V and 9 bases from J; junction bases left unmatched: 8. CDR3 nucleotides: TGTGCCAGCAGTCCCCTGGACAGGGGTGGTTCACCCCTCCACTTT. Residues: CASSPLDRGGSPLHF.

This clone is deemed medium-sized (0.01 to 0.1%). The chain links TRBV24-1 to TRBJ2-2, with D possibly matching TRBD1 (5 bases). CDR1 is KGHDR and CDR2 is SFDVKD in the germline V gene. The V and J ends lost 3 bases and 7 bases respectively, with 14 bases between them. The length of the CDR3 is 15 residues. The CDR3 sequence: CATSDRSPQGGELFF. DNA of the CDR3: TGTGCCACCAGTGATCGGTCCCCCCAGGGCGGGGAGCTGTTTTTT.

By share of the sample, this clone is medium-sized. A junction boundary mismatches the germline segment, possibly from a read error. The chain links TRBV7-8 to TRBJ2-2, with 7 bases that match TRBD1. The V gene's germline CDR1 is SGHVS and CDR2 FQNEAQ. This CDR3 comprises 15 residues. In DNA form, the CDR3 reads TGTGCCAGCAGTTTAGGGACAGCGCTTACCGGGGAGCTGTTTTTT. It encodes CASSLGTALTGELFF.

A few counts support this clone. V and J are TRBV27 and TRBJ1-6; D ambiguous. CDR3 length: 16 residues. Germline-derived CDR1 and CDR2 are MNHEY and SMNVEV (reference sequence). Trimming removed 5 bases from V and 7 bases from J, with 18 bases in between. CDR3 nucleotide sequence: TGTGCCAGCAGTCCCCTCGACCGGTCTAGGAATTCACCCCTCCACTTT. Protein: CASSPLDRSRNSPLHF.

This clone counts as medium-sized. The CDR3 coding sequence is TGTGCCAGCAGTGAAGAGGGGCCTGGGGCCAACGTCCTGACTTTC. Translated, it gives CASSEEGPGANVLTF. The V call is TRBV2, the J call TRBJ2-6; tentatively, D is TRBD1 (5 bases). V lost 1 base and J lost 2, with 6 bases in between. This CDR3 has 15 residues. Germline-derived CDR1 and CDR2 are SNHLY and FYNNEI.

The sample holds a few counts of this clone. The chain joins TRBV6-6 to TRBJ2-1, with 7 bases matching TRBD1. CDR3 length: 16 residues. The V segment lost 4 bases and the J segment 0 bases; nucleotides outside the gene matches: 6. Germline V lookup: CDR1 MNHNY, CDR2 SVGAGI (reference sequence). CDR3 sequence reads: CASSLTGTSSYNEQFF. CDR3 DNA: TGTGCCAGCAGTTTGACAGGGACAAGCTCCTACAATGAGCAGTTCTTC.

This clone has a handful of counts. V and J are TRBV28 and TRBJ2-7, with TRBD1 as a possible D gene (5 bases). Germline CDR1 and CDR2: MDHEN and SYDVKM. Trimming pared 5 bases from V and 1 base from J, leaving 12 bases between. The CDR3 is 14 residues long. Written as DNA, the CDR3 is TGTGCCAGCAGTCCCCCGGACACGTCCTACGAGCAGTACTTC. Its protein product is CASSPPDTSYEQYF. The variable domain in full, with the rest retrieved from reference TRBV28 and TRBJ2-7, is DVKVTQSSRYLVKRTGEKVFLECVQDMDHENMFWYRQDPGLGLRLIYFSYDVKMKEKGDIPEGYSVSREKKERFSLILESASTNQTSMYLCASSPPDTSYEQYFGPGTRLTVT.

This clone was counted between two and nine times. V gene TRBV6-2 or TRBV6-3 combines with J gene TRBJ1-5, with D maybe TRBD1 (5 bases). CDR1 is MNHEY and CDR2 is SVGEGT in the germline V gene. The CDR3 extends over 15 amino acids. Trimming removed 2 bases from V and 6 bases from J, with 14 bases in between. The CDR3: CASSYRPDGAQPQHF. DNA for the CDR3: TGTGCCAGCAGTTACAGACCTGATGGGGCTCAGCCCCAGCATTTT.

V usage is TRBV20-1 and J usage is TRBJ2-7; TRBD1 matches 11 bases. Germline CDR1 is DFQATT and CDR2 is SNEGSKA (reference sequence). The CDR3 sequence is 14 residues long. In DNA form, the CDR3 reads TGCAGCGCATGGACGGGACAGGGGGGATACGAGCAGTACTTC. Its protein is CSAWTGQGGYEQYF.

Only a few counts were recorded for this clone. The genes are TRBV28 and TRBJ2-7; 9 nucleotides align to TRBD2. The germline CDR1 and CDR2 sequences are MDHEN and SYDVKM. This CDR3 is built from 15 residues. The J segment lost 0 bases and the V segment lost 6 bases, leaving 6 bases of the junction unmatched. This CDR3 reads CASRLFSGSSYEQYF. The CDR3 bases are TGTGCCAGCAGACTCTTTAGCGGGAGCTCCTACGAGCAGTACTTC.

This clone was seen once. The CDR3 coding sequence is TGTGCCAGCAGCCCCCGGGACAGGGACTATGGCTACACCTTC. The encoded protein is CASSPRDRDYGYTF. This sequence joins TRBV11-2 and TRBJ1-2, with 9 bases lining up with TRBD1. The CDR3 consists of 14 residues. Per the germline V gene, CDR1 is SGHAT and CDR2 is FQNNGV. The J segment lost 3 bases and the V segment lost 5 bases, leaving 4 bases of the junction unmatched.

CDR3 loop: CSARLSGVQPQHF. CDR3 DNA sequence: TGCAGTGCCCGCCTTTCAGGGGTACAGCCCCAGCATTTT. The rearrangement uses TRBV20-1 and TRBJ1-5; D may be TRBD1 (6 bases). Germline CDR1 reads DFQATT; CDR2 reads SNEGSKA (reference sequence). Trimming took off 6 bases at V and 7 bases at J, with 16 bases between the two ends. The CDR3 sequence is 13 residues long.

This chain joins TRBV4-3 and TRBJ2-1, with D possibly matching TRBD2 (6 bases). Germline V CDR1 and CDR2: LGHNA, YSLEER. V was shortened by 0 bases and J by 5 bases, with 11 bases between the two germline ends. The CDR3 contains 15 residues. The CDR3 DNA is TGCGCCAGCAGCCAAGACTGGCTAGCGAACAATGAGCAGTTCTTC. Translation gives CASSQDWLANNEQFF.

This chain connects TRBV27 to TRBJ1-2; D remains unclear. CDR3 size: 12 residues. V lost 8 bases and J lost 1, with 8 bases in between. The germline V gene encodes CDR1 MNHEY and CDR2 SMNVEV (reference sequence). CDR3 nucleotides: TGTGCCAGCGGCGGCCTTAACTATGGCTACACCTTC. Protein sequence: CASGGLNYGYTF.

By its share, this clone is large. V usage is TRBV6-1 and J usage is TRBJ2-5; perhaps TRBD1 as D (5 bases). CDR3 length: 13 amino acids. Trimming removed 5 bases from V and 2 bases from J, with 9 bases in between. The germline CDR1 and CDR2 sequences are MNHNS and SASEGT. The CDR3 DNA sequence: TGTGCCAGCAGTATGACAGCACAAGAGACCCAGTACTTC. This translates into CASSMTAQETQYF.

Within the sample, this clone is medium-sized. The chain uses TRBV20-1 and TRBJ2-7; tentatively, D is TRBD1 or TRBD2 (5 bases each). V was trimmed by 6 bases and J by 3 bases, leaving 12 bases between them. Germline V lookup: CDR1 DFQATT, CDR2 SNEGSKA (reference sequence). The CDR3 has 12 residues. CDR3 sequence (DNA): TGCAGTGCGGGACGCCAGAACTACGAGCAGTACTTC. Protein sequence: CSAGRQNYEQYF.

A few counts support this clone. The genes are TRBV6-5 and TRBJ1-4; D not certain. CDR1 is MNHEY and CDR2 is SVGAGI in the germline V gene. V was shortened by 2 bases and J by 0 bases, with 10 bases between the two germline ends. The CDR3 contains 16 residues. CDR3 loop: CASSYTASTTNEKLFF. The CDR3 DNA follows: TGTGCCAGCAGTTACACAGCCAGCACAACTAATGAAAAACTGTTTTTT.

The chain combines TRBV5-1 with TRBJ2-7; the D gene is possibly TRBD1 (6 bases). This CDR3 comprises 14 residues. V lost 3 bases and J lost 1, with 11 bases in between. From germline, CDR1 is SGHRS and CDR2 YFSETQ. This CDR3 is CASSSSTGSYEQYF. The DNA of the CDR3 is TGCGCCAGCAGCTCAAGCACAGGGTCCTACGAGCAGTACTTC. Full variable domain (remainder filled in from reference TRBV5-1 and TRBJ2-7): KAGVTQTPRYLIKTRGQQVTLSCSPISGHRSVSWYQQTPGQGLQFLFEYFSETQRNKGNFPGRFSGRQFSNSRSEMNVSTLELGDSALYLCASSSSTGSYEQYFGPGTRLTVT.

The CDR3 DNA reads as TGTGCCAGCAGCCCTGGGCGGGGCGCGGGCACTGAAGCTTTCTTT. As protein: CASSPGRGAGTEAFF. This rearrangement joins TRBV5-8 to TRBJ1-1, with a weak D call TRBD1 (5 bases). Germline lookup yields CDR1 SGHTS and CDR2 YDEGEE. V was pared by 4 bases and J by 4 bases, with 17 bases between. The CDR3 totals 15 residues.

The CDR3 here is CASNPAGGLVGSTDTQYF. The CDR3 nucleotides read TGTGCCAGCAATCCAGCGGGAGGCCTCGTCGGGAGCACAGATACGCAGTATTTT. The chain recombines TRBV2 with TRBJ2-3; 9 bases align to TRBD2. The CDR3 sequence is 18 residues long. Unmatched junction bases numbered 14, after V lost 7 bases and J lost 0 bases. The germline V gene has CDR1 SNHLY and CDR2 FYNNEI.

This clone counts as large. The same CDR3 is also encoded by other DNA sequences in this sample. This chain links TRBV5-1 with TRBJ1-1; TRBD1 is a possible D gene (5 bases). CDR3 length: 15 residues. The germline V gene has CDR1 SGHRS and CDR2 YFSETQ. V was trimmed by 6 bases and J by 1 base, leaving 16 bases between them. CDR3 nucleotide sequence: TGCGCCAGCACCATGACAGCTAGCGAGAACACTGAAGCTTTCTTT. Translated: CASTMTASENTEAFF. The whole variable domain, filled in from reference TRBV5-1 and TRBJ1-1, reads KAGVTQTPRYLIKTRGQQVTLSCSPISGHRSVSWYQQTPGQGLQFLFEYFSETQRNKGNFPGRFSGRQFSNSRSEMNVSTLELGDSALYLCASTMTASENTEAFFGQGTRLTVV.